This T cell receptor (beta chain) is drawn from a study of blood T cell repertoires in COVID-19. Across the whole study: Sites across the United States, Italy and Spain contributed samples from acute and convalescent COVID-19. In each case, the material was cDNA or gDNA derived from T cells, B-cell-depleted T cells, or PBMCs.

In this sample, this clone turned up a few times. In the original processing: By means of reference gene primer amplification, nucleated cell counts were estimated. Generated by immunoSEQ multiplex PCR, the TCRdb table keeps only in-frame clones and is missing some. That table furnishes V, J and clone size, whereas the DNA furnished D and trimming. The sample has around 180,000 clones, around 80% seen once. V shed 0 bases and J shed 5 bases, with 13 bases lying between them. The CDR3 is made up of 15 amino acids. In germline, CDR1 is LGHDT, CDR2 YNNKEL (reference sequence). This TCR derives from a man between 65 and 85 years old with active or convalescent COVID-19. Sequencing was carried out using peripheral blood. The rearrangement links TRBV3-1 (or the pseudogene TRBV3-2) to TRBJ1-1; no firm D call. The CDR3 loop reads CASSQDDVGRTEAFF. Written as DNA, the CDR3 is TGTGCCAGCAGCCAAGATGATGTGGGGAGGACTGAAGCTTTCTTT.